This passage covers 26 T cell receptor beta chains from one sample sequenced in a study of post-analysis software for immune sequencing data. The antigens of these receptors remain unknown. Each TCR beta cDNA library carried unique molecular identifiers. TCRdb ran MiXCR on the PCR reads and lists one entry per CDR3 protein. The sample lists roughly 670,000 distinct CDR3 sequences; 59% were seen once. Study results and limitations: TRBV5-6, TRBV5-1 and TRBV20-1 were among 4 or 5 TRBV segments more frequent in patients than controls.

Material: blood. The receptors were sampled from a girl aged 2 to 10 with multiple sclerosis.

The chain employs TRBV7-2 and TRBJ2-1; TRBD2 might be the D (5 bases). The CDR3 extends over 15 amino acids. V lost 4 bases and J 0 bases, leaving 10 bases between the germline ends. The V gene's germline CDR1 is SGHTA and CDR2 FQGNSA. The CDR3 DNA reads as TGTGCCAGCAGCTCCGTAGCGACCTCCTACAATGAGCAGTTCTTC. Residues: CASSSVATSYNEQFF.

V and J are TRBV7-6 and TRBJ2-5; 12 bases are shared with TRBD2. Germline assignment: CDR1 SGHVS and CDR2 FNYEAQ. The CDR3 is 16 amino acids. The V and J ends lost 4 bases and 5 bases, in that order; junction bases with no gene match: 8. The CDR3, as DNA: TGTGCCAGCAGCTCGACTAGCGGGGGTTTTGGGGAGACCCAGTACTTC. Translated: CASSSTSGGFGETQYF.

CDR3 DNA sequence: TGCGCCAGTAGGCCGGGACTAGCGGGACCCAACTCCTACAATGAGCAGTTCTTC. This gives the protein CASRPGLAGPNSYNEQFF. This chain uses TRBV5-1 with TRBJ2-1; 13 nucleotides agree with TRBD2. V lost 8 bases and J lost 0; bases outside the gene matches: 11. Germline CDR1 is SGHRS and CDR2 is YFSETQ. The CDR3 covers 18 residues. Full variable domain (remainder filled in from reference TRBV5-1 and TRBJ2-1): KAGVTQTPRYLIKTRGQQVTLSCSPISGHRSVSWYQQTPGQGLQFLFEYFSETQRNKGNFPGRFSGRQFSNSRSEMNVSTLELGDSALYLCASRPGLAGPNSYNEQFFGPGTRLTVL.

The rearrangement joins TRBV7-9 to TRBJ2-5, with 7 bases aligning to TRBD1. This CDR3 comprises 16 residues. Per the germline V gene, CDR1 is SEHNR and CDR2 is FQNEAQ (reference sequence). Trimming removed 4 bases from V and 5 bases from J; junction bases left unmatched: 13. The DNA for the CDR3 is TGTGCCAGCAGCTGGGAAGGACAGGACGAGCGGGAGACCCAGTACTTC. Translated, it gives CASSWEGQDERETQYF.

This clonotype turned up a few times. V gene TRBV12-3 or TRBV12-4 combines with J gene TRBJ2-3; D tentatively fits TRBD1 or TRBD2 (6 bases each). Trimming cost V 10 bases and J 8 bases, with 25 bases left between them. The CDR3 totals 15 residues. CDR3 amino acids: CATGRGAGAQGTQYF. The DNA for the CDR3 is TGTGCCACCGGAAGGGGGGCAGGGGCCCAAGGTACGCAGTATTTT.

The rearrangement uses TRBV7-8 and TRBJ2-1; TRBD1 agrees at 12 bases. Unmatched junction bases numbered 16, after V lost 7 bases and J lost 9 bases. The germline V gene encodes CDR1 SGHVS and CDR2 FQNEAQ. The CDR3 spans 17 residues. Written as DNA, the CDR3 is TGTGCCAGCACCCCGAGACCCCGGGACAGGGGGCAGAGTGAGCAGTTCTTC. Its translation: CASTPRPRDRGQSEQFF.

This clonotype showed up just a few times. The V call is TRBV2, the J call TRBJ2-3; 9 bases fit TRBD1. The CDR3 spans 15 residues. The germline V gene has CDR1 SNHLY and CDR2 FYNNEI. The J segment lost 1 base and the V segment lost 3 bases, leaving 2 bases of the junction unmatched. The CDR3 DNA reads TGTGCCAGCAGTGAGGGACAGGGAGGCACAGATACGCAGTATTTT. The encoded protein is CASSEGQGGTDTQYF.

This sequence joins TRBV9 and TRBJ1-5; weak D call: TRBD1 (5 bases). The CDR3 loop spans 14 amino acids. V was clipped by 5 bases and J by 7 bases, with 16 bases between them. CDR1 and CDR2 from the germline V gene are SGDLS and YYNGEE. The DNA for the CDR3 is TGTGCCAGCAGGAGGGACGAGGGTCACCAGCCCCAGCATTTT. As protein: CASRRDEGHQPQHF.

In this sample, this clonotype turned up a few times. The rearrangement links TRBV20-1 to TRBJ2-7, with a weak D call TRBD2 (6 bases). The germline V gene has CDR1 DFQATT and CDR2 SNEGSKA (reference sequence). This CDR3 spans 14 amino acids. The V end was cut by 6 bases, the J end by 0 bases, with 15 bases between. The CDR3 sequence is CSADVRGTSYEQYF. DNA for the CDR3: TGCAGTGCCGATGTTCGGGGGACCTCCTACGAGCAGTACTTC.

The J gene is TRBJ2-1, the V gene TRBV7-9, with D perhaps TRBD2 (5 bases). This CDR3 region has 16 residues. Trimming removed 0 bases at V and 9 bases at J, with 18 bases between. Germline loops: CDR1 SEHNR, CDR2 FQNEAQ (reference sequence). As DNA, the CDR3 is TGTGCCAGCAGCTTAGCGCGGACTTCAATTAGTAGTGAGCAGTTCTTC. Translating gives CASSLARTSISSEQFF.

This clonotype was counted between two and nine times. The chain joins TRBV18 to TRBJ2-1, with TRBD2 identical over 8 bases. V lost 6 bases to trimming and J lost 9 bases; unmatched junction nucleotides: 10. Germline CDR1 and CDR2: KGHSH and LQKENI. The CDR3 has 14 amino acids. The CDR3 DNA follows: TGTGCCAGCTCCATCGGGGGGGCCCCGGGTGAGCAGTTCTTC. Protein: CASSIGGAPGEQFF.

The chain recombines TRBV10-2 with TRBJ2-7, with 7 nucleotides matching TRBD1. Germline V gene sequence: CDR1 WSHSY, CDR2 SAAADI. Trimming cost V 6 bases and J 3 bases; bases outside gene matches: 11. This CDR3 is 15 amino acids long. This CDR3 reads CASRDIRDSLYEQYF. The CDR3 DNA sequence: TGCGCCAGCAGAGACATCCGGGACAGCCTCTACGAGCAGTACTTC.

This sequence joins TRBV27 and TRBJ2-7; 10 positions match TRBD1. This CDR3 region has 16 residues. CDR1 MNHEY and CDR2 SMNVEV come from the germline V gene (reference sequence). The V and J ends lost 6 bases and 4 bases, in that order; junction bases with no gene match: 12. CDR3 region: CASRINPGTGDYEQYF. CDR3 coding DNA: TGTGCCAGCAGAATAAATCCCGGGACAGGGGATTACGAGCAGTACTTC.

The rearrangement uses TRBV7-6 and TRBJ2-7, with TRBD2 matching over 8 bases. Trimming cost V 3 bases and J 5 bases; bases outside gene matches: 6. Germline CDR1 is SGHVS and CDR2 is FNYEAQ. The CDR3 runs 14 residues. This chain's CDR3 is CASSFGLRGDEQYF. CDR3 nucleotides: TGTGCCAGCAGCTTCGGACTGCGGGGGGACGAGCAGTACTTC.

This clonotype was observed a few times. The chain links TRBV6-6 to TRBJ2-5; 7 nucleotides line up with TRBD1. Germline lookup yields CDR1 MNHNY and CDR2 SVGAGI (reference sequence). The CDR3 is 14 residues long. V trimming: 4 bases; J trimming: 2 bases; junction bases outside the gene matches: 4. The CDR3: CASSSMGQQETQYF. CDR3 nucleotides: TGTGCCAGCAGTTCCATGGGACAGCAAGAGACCCAGTACTTC.

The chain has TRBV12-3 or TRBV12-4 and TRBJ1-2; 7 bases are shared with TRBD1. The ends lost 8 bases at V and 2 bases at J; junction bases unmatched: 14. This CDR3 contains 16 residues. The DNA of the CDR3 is TGTGCCAGCTTCTCTACTGAACAGGGGAGCAACTATGGCTACACCTTC. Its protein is CASFSTEQGSNYGYTF.

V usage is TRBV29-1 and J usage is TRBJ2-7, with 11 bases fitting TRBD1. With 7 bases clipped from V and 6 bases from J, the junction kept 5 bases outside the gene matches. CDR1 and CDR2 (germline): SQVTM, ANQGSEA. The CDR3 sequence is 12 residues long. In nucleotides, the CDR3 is TGCAGCGCAGGACAGGGGGCAGGCGAGCAGTACTTC. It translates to CSAGQGAGEQYF.

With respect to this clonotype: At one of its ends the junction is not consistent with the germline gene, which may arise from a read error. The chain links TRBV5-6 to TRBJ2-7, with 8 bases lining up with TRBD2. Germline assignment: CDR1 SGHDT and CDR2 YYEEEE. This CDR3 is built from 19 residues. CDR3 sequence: CVSSLSAGVPYSVYVEQYF. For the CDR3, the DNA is TGTGTCAGCAGCTTATCAGCGGGGGTACCGTATTCCGTCTACGTGGAGCAGTACTTC.

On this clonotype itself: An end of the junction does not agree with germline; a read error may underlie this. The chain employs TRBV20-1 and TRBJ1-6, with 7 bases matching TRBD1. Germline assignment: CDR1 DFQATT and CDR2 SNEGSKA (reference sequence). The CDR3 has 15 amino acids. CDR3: CSAIKRQGLNSPRHF. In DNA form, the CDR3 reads TGCAGTGCTATTAAACGACAGGGCCTTAATTCACCCCGCCACTTT.

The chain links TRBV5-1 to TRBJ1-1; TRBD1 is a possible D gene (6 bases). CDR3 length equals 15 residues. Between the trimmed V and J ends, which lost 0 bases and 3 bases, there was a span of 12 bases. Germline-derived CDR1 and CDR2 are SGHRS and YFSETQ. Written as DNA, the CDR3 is TGCGCCAGCAGCTTGGGTTCGGGGGCGTACACTGAAGCTTTCTTT. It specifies CASSLGSGAYTEAFF.

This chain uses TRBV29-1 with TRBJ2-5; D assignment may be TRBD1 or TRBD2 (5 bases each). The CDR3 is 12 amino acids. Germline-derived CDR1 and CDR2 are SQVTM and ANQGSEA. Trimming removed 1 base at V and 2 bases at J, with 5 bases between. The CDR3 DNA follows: TGCAGCGTTGAAGGGGGGCAAGAGACCCAGTACTTC. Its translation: CSVEGGQETQYF.

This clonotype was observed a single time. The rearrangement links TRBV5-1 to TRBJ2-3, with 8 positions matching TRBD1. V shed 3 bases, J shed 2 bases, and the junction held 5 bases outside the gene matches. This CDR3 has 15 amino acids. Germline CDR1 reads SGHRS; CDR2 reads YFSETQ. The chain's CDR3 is CASSSDRVFTDTQYF. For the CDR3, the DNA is TGCGCCAGCAGCTCGGACAGGGTCTTCACAGATACGCAGTATTTT.

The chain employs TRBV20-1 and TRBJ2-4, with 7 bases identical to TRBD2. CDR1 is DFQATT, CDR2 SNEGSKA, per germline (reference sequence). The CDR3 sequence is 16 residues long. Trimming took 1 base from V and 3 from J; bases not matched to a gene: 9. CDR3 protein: CSARVYGGGDKNIQYF. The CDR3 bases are TGCAGTGCTAGAGTTTACGGGGGAGGGGACAAAAACATTCAGTACTTC.

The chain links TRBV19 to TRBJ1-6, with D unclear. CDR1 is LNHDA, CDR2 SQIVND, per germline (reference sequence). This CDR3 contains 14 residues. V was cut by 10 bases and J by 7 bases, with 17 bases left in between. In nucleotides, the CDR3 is TGTGCCACCACCGAGTCGAACGGGAATTCACCCCTCCACTTT. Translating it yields CATTESNGNSPLHF.

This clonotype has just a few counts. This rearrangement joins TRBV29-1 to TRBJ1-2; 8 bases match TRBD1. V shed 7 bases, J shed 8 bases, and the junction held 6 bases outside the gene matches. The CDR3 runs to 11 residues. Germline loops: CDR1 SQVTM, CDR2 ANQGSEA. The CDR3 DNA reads TGCAGCGCCGTGACAGGGGCCGGCTACACCTTC. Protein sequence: CSAVTGAGYTF.

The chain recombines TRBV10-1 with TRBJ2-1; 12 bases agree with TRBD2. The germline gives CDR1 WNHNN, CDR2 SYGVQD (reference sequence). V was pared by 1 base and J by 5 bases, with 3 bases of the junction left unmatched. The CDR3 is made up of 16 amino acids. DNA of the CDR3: TGCGCCAGCAGTGAGTACCGACTAGCGGGAGACAATGAGCAGTTCTTC. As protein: CASSEYRLAGDNEQFF.